This T cell receptor beta chain was found in a study of cytomegalovirus exposure and HLA in healthy donors. PCR amplification relied on 60 Vbeta primers (plus 13 Jbeta primers). TCRdb's copy holds only in-frame clones and misses some; the assay was immunoSEQ multiplex PCR. Of over 85,000 clones in the sample, about 78% were seen once. The ends were cut back, 7 bases at V and 1 base at J, with 13 bases in the middle. The CDR3 length is 14 residues. The germline gives CDR1 LNHDA, CDR2 SQIVND (reference sequence). This clonotype was sampled from a man in his forties in good health and CMV-seronegative. Sequenced input: PBMCs. The J gene is TRBJ1-1, the V gene TRBV19; a weak D match, TRBD1 (5 bases). CDR3 nucleotide sequence: TGTGCCAGTAACCAAATCGGGGGGAACACTGAAGCTTTCTTT. As protein: CASNQIGGNTEAFF.